A single sample is the source of the 10 T cell receptor beta chains below, sequenced in a study of T cell repertoires in cytomegalovirus infection (dated 2019 in TCRdb). Sequencer: Illumina HiSeq 1500. The raw public reads went through TCRdb reprocessing: fastp at Q25, MiXCR clone calling, in-frame beta chains kept. A single entry per CDR3 protein holds the most common genes and DNA from its merged rows. The sample profile shows about 920,000 distinct CDR3 sequences; roughly 31% of them were found once. Around an eighth of the sample lies in the top ten. The sample's treatment or condition label, decoded: in vitro stimulation with specific CMV peptide epitopes to enrich CMV-specific T cells. Their antigen targets remain unknown. The sequencing here drew on cultured CD8+ T cells from PBMCs, taken from culture after CMV antigen stimulation. The origin of the receptors is a human donor in good health (CMV status not recorded). Some clones in this sample may be carry-over from other donors' samples.

CDR3 nucleotide sequence: TGTGCCAGCAGTTTATCGCCGGGGCCGAATACGCAGTATTTT. Protein sequence: CASSLSPGPNTQYF. V and J are TRBV27 and TRBJ2-3, with D perhaps TRBD1 or TRBD2 (5 bases each). Trimming shortened V by 0 bases and J by 7 bases, and 11 bases separated the two germline ends. From germline, CDR1 is MNHEY and CDR2 SMNVEV (reference sequence). This CDR3 has 14 amino acids.

This clonotype was seen repeatedly, ten times or more. The chain couples TRBV7-6 to TRBJ1-2; D is perhaps TRBD1 (5 bases). Trimming cost V 1 base and J 5 bases, with 17 bases left between them. This CDR3 is 16 amino acids long. Germline V gene lookup returns CDR1 SGHVS and CDR2 FNYEAQ. In DNA, the CDR3 is TGTGCCAGCAGCTTAGGGGCAGGGCAAACTGGTTATGGCTACACCTTC. Residues: CASSLGAGQTGYGYTF.

V and J are TRBV12-3 or TRBV12-4 and TRBJ1-5, with D possibly TRBD1 on 6 matching bases. This CDR3 spans 13 amino acids. The V end was cut by 1 base, the J end by 7 bases, with 8 bases between. Here the CDR3 DNA reads TGTGCCAGCAGTTTAGAGGGGGAGCAGCCCCAGCATTTT. Translation: CASSLEGEQPQHF.

The chain employs TRBV6-5 and TRBJ2-5; 9 positions agree with TRBD1. V shed 8 bases and J 0 bases; nucleotides not matched to a gene: 10. The germline V gene encodes CDR1 MNHEY and CDR2 SVGAGI. There are 16 residues in the CDR3. The CDR3 sequence is CASCPTGGLYQETQYF. Written as DNA, the CDR3 is TGTGCCAGCTGCCCCACAGGGGGCCTGTACCAAGAGACCCAGTACTTC.

This clonotype was observed a single time. The chain employs TRBV24-1 and TRBJ2-1, with D unclear. V was clipped by 2 bases and J by 6 bases, with 13 bases between them. The length of the CDR3 is 15 residues. The germline V gene has CDR1 KGHDR and CDR2 SFDVKD. The CDR3 DNA sequence: TGTGCCACCAGTGATTGGAGAATTAGTTCCAATGAGCAGTTCTTC. Protein product: CATSDWRISSNEQFF.

The table lists this clonotype with a few counts. The V and J genes are TRBV11-2 and TRBJ1-3; D possibly corresponds to TRBD1 (5 bases). The ends were cut back, 5 bases at V and 4 bases at J, with 9 bases in the middle. Germline V CDR1 and CDR2: SGHAT, FQNNGV. The CDR3 is 13 residues long. Written as DNA, the CDR3 is TGTGCCAGCAGCCAGGGTTACGGAAACACCATATATTTT. Translating it yields CASSQGYGNTIYF.

This clonotype was found a few times. The rearrangement uses TRBV6-2 or TRBV6-3 and TRBJ2-3, with 10 bases that match TRBD2. This CDR3 is 15 amino acids long. Looked up from germline, CDR1 is MNHEY and CDR2 is SVGEGT. V shed 0 bases and J 4 bases; nucleotides not matched to a gene: 1. The DNA of the CDR3 is TGTGCCAGCAGTTACTCAGCGGGGGGGTCAGATACGCAGTATTTT. Translating gives CASSYSAGGSDTQYF.

CDR3 DNA: TGTGCCAGCAGATGGCGGGACAGTAACTCTGGGGCCAACGTCCTGACTTTC. This sequence encodes CASRWRDSNSGANVLTF. This chain links TRBV7-9 with TRBJ2-6; D perhaps matches TRBD1 (7 bases). Germline V gives CDR1 SEHNR, CDR2 FQNEAQ (reference sequence). V gave up 6 bases and J gave up 0 bases, with 15 bases separating them. The CDR3 spans 17 residues.

The chain is built from TRBV7-8 and TRBJ1-3, with D maybe TRBD1 (5 bases). Looked up from germline, CDR1 is SGHVS and CDR2 is FQNEAQ. The CDR3 has 16 residues. Trimming cost V 2 bases and J 0 bases, with 11 bases left between them. The CDR3 reads CASSLNPGGSGNTIYF. The CDR3 nucleotides read TGTGCCAGCAGCTTAAACCCGGGGGGCTCTGGAAACACCATATATTTT.

This clonotype was counted a single time. This chain uses TRBV12-3 or TRBV12-4 with TRBJ1-4; 12 positions match TRBD1. Trimming removed 7 bases from V and 14 bases from J; junction bases left unmatched: 11. CDR3 length: 14 amino acids. CDR3 bases: TGTGCCAGCAACTATGGGGGGACAGGGGGCGTCCTGTTTTTT. It yields the protein CASNYGGTGGVLFF.